This T cell receptor beta chain stems from a study of cytomegalovirus exposure and HLA in healthy donors. The junction had 14 bases not matched to a gene; V was cut back by 5 bases and J by 0 bases. Germline CDR1 and CDR2: WSHSY and SAAADI. The CDR3 covers 18 residues. This PCR relied on a set of 60 Vbeta primers and 13 Jbeta primers. TCRdb's copy holds only in-frame clones and misses some; the assay was immunoSEQ multiplex PCR. Of roughly 190,000 clones detected, about 9.4% appear once; the ten largest clones hold 1% to 1.5%. The chain uses TRBV10-2 and TRBJ1-1; 8 nucleotides align to TRBD1. The specimen was PBMCs. The receptor's source is a woman aged 25 to 39 in good health and CMV-seropositive. CDR3 nucleotide sequence: TGCGCCAGCAGTCCACCCGGGACAGGAGGTAATTTGAACACTGAAGCTTTCTTT. This encodes CASSPPGTGGNLNTEAFF.